This T cell receptor (beta chain) was retrieved from a study of shared clonotypes between healthy human individuals. The CDR3 covers 13 residues. Germline-derived CDR1 and CDR2 are SGHNT and YYREEE (reference sequence). V shed 4 bases and J 3 bases; nucleotides not matched to a gene: 4. Bulk PBMC genomic DNA spanned ten immunoSEQ deep plates. Only in-frame clones appear in the TCRdb table, and some are missing; sequencing was by immunoSEQ multiplex PCR. The sample has around 500,000 clones; around 79% are singletons. All donors were healthy HIV-negative adults lacking recent acute infections or vaccinations.

The chain employs TRBV5-4 and TRBJ2-7, with 7 positions matching TRBD2. The source material was PBMCs. The origin of this receptor is a woman between 40 and 50 years old in good health. Some clones in this sample may be carry-over from other donors' samples. CDR3 sequence reads: CASSPGGGYEQYF. CDR3 in DNA: TGTGCCAGCAGCCCGGGCGGGGGCTACGAGCAGTACTTC.